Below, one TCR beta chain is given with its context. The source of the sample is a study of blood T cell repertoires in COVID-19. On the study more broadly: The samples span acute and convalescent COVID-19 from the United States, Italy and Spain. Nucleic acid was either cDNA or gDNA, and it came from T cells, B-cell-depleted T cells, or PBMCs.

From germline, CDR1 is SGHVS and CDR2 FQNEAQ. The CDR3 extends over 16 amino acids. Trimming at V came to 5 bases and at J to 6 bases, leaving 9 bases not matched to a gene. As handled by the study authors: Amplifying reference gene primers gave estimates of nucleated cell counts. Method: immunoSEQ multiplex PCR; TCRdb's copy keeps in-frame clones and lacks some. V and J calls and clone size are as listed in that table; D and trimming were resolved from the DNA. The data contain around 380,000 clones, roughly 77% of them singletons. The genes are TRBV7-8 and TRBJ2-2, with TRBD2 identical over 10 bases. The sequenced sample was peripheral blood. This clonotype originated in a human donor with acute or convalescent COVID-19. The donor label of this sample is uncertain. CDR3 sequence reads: CASSQSGRVISGELFF. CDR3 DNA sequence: TGTGCCAGCAGCCAAAGCGGGAGGGTGATATCCGGGGAGCTGTTTTTT.